A single TCR beta chain is shown here with its context. This record belongs to a study of blood T cell repertoires in COVID-19. J gave up 10 bases and V 7 bases, and 10 bases lay outside the gene matches. CDR1 and CDR2 (germline): MDHEN, SYDVKM. This CDR3 has 14 amino acids. Per the original methods: Amplification from reference gene primers served as the basis for estimated nucleated cell counts. Generated by immunoSEQ multiplex PCR, the TCRdb table keeps only in-frame clones and is missing some. The DNA was the basis for D and trimming; V, J and clone size are from that table. The sample lists hundreds of thousands of clones; around four fifths were seen once.

Source material: peripheral blood. The chain is built from TRBV28 and TRBJ2-1; 10 nucleotides match TRBD2. The sequence derives from a woman aged 50 to 65 with active or convalescent COVID-19. The chain's CDR3 is CASMASGRAIEQFF. CDR3 nucleotides: TGTGCCAGCATGGCTAGCGGGAGAGCAATCGAGCAGTTCTTC.